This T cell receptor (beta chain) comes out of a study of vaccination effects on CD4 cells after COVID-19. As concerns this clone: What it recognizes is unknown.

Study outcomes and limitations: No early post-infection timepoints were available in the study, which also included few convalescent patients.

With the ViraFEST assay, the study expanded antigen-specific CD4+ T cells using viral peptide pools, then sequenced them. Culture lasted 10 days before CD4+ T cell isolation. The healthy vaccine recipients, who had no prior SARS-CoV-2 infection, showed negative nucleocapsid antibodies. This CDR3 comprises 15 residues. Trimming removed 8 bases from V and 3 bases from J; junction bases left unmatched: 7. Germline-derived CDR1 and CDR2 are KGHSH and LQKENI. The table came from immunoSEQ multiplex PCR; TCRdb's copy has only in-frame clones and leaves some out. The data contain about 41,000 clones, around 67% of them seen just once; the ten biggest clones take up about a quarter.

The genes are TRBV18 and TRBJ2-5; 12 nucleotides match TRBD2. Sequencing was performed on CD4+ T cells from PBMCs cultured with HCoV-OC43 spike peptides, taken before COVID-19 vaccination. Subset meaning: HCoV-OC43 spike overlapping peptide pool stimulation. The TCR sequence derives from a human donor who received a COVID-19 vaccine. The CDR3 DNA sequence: TGTGCCAGCGCTAGACTAGCGGGAGAGAAAGAGACCCAGTACTTC. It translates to CASARLAGEKETQYF.